Listed here are 19 T cell receptor beta chains from one sample, sequenced in a study of T cell repertoires in cytomegalovirus infection (dated by TCRdb to between 2018 and 2020). This specimen's treatment or condition label, per the study, means: in vitro stimulation with specific CMV peptide epitopes to enrich CMV-specific T cells. TCRdb lists the instrument as Illumina HiSeq 1500. Using fastp at Q25 and MiXCR, TCRdb reprocessed the public reads and kept productive beta chains. Under each unique CDR3 protein, matching rows form one entry showing the most common genes and DNA. The sample profile shows 600,000 to 700,000 distinct CDR3 sequences; around a third of them were found once. Of the sample, roughly 18% falls within the top ten clones. These receptors have no identified antigens. Sequenced here: cultured PBMCs, sampled from culture after CMV antigen stimulation. The receptors derive from a human donor in good health (CMV status not recorded). Some clones in this sample may be carry-over from other donors' samples.

This clonotype was counted only a few times. The gene calls are TRBV12-3 or TRBV12-4 and TRBJ1-5, with D tentatively TRBD1 (6 bases). V gave up 3 bases and J gave up 2 bases, with 20 bases separating them. The CDR3 length is 18 residues. The CDR3 coding sequence is TGTGCCAGCAGTTTTTCCCCATTCTTAGGGGGAGGCAATCAGCCCCAGCATTTT. Its translation: CASSFSPFLGGGNQPQHF.

The chain recombines TRBV6-1 with TRBJ2-3; 8 bases fit TRBD1. V gave up 6 bases and J gave up 2 bases; unmatched junction bases: 16. The germline CDR1 and CDR2 sequences are MNHNS and SASEGT. This CDR3 is built from 18 residues. The CDR3, as DNA: TGTGCCAGCAGAGGGCAGGGGGCGCCCCTTCAGGTCACAGATACGCAGTATTTT. Amino acids: CASRGQGAPLQVTDTQYF.

This clonotype was counted only a few times. V gene TRBV7-2 combines with J gene TRBJ2-5, with TRBD1 as a possible D gene (6 bases). Per the germline V gene, CDR1 is SGHTA and CDR2 is FQGNSA. V lost 5 bases, J lost 2 bases, and 18 bases lay in between. CDR3 length: 16 residues. CDR3 region: CASSITTGRLQETQYF. In DNA, the CDR3 is TGTGCCAGCAGCATAACTACAGGGAGATTACAAGAGACCCAGTACTTC.

The chain carries TRBV5-4 and TRBJ1-4; D gene uncertain. The CDR3 has 14 residues. Germline V lookup: CDR1 SGHNT, CDR2 YYREEE (reference sequence). The V end lost 0 bases, the J end lost 4 bases, and 7 bases lay between the germline ends. The CDR3 spells CASSLEPSNEKLFF. The CDR3, as DNA: TGTGCCAGCAGCTTGGAACCGAGTAATGAAAAACTGTTTTTT. Full variable domain (missing parts from reference TRBV5-4 and TRBJ1-4): ETGVTQSPTHLIKTRGQQVTLRCSSQSGHNTVSWYQQALGQGPQFIFQYYREEENGRGNFPPRFSGLQFPNYSSELNVNALELDDSALYLCASSLEPSNEKLFFGSGTQLSVL.

The rearrangement links TRBV20-1 to TRBJ1-4, with D tentatively TRBD1 (5 bases). CDR1 and CDR2 from the germline V gene are DFQATT and SNEGSKA (reference sequence). The CDR3 loop spans 14 amino acids. The ends were cut back, 5 bases at V and 3 bases at J, with 13 bases in the middle. The CDR3 protein is CSAPPGAANEKLFF. The CDR3 region has the DNA TGCAGTGCTCCCCCCGGGGCCGCTAATGAAAAACTGTTTTTT.

The chain employs TRBV25-1 and TRBJ1-2, with 8 bases matching TRBD1. From germline, CDR1 is MGHDK and CDR2 SYGVNS. The CDR3 loop spans 14 amino acids. The J segment lost 4 bases and the V segment lost 4 bases, leaving 5 bases of the junction unmatched. The CDR3 nucleotides read TGTGCCAGCAGTGCCGGACAGGGTAGCTATGGCTACACCTTC. Translation: CASSAGQGSYGYTF.

This clonotype was picked up a small number of times. J is TRBJ1-1 and V is TRBV4-1; D unresolved. The CDR3 is 14 residues long. V dropped 1 base and J dropped 0 bases, with 6 bases sitting between them. Germline-derived CDR1 and CDR2 are MGHRA and YSYEKL. Here the CDR3 DNA reads TGCGCCAGCAGCCAAGGACTCTTGAACACTGAAGCTTTCTTT. Translation: CASSQGLLNTEAFF.

This clonotype was seen a handful of times. The V and J genes are TRBV4-2 and TRBJ2-7; D perhaps matches TRBD1 (6 bases). The CDR3 has 14 residues. CDR1 LGHNA and CDR2 YNFKEQ come from the germline V gene. V was pared by 0 bases and J by 7 bases, with 13 bases between. The CDR3 region has the DNA TGTGCCAGCAGCCAAGATCCAGGGGCTAGTGAGCAGTACTTC. Translation: CASSQDPGASEQYF.

This clonotype was observed a single time. CDR3 protein: CASSPREMTYEQYF. The CDR3 region has the DNA TGTGCCAGCTCACCCCGGGAGATGACCTACGAGCAGTACTTC. The chain has TRBV18 and TRBJ2-7; tentatively, D is TRBD2 (6 bases). The V gene lost 3 bases and the J gene lost 2 bases, with 11 bases spanning the gap. From germline, CDR1 is KGHSH and CDR2 LQKENI. This CDR3 spans 14 amino acids.

This clonotype was seen a handful of times. The V and J genes are TRBV6-2 or TRBV6-3 and TRBJ1-2; D uncertain. In germline, CDR1 is MNHEY, CDR2 SVGEGT. V was shortened by 8 bases and J by 4 bases, with 14 bases between the two germline ends. The CDR3 has 13 residues. The CDR3 sequence is CASGDVPPYGYTF. The CDR3 region has the DNA TGTGCCAGCGGTGACGTTCCGCCCTATGGCTACACCTTC.

The chain carries TRBV2 and TRBJ1-5; 8 bases map to TRBD1. The CDR3 runs to 16 residues. The J segment lost 5 bases and the V segment lost 4 bases, leaving 10 bases of the junction unmatched. Germline CDR1 reads SNHLY; CDR2 reads FYNNEI. The CDR3 region is CASSAQGASLDQPQHF. The CDR3 DNA is TGTGCCAGCAGTGCGCAGGGGGCCTCCCTCGATCAGCCCCAGCATTTT.

V is TRBV29-1 and J is TRBJ2-5, with D perhaps TRBD1 (6 bases). The CDR3 consists of 13 residues. V lost 4 bases to trimming and J lost 5 bases, with 14 bases between them. Germline CDR1 SQVTM, CDR2 ANQGSEA. The CDR3 is CSVARGEVETQYF. The CDR3 bases are TGCAGCGTTGCCAGGGGCGAGGTGGAGACCCAGTACTTC.

This clonotype was observed many times. The chain is built from TRBV7-2 and TRBJ2-3, with TRBD1 as a possible D gene (5 bases). The CDR3 has 15 amino acids. Germline V lookup: CDR1 SGHTA, CDR2 FQGNSA. The V end lost 1 base, the J end lost 5 bases, and 13 bases lay between the germline ends. In nucleotides, the CDR3 is TGTGCCAGCAGCTTAGTTGGGGCCCAGGTAGATACGCAGTATTTT. Its translation is CASSLVGAQVDTQYF.

This chain uses TRBV20-1 with TRBJ2-7; 10 nucleotides line up with TRBD2. Germline CDR1 and CDR2: DFQATT and SNEGSKA (reference sequence). J was trimmed by 6 bases and V by 4 bases; bases with no gene match: 6. The CDR3 sequence is 13 residues long. CDR3 sequence: CSATLAGVLEQYF. Written as DNA, the CDR3 is TGCAGTGCTACGCTAGCGGGAGTCCTCGAGCAGTACTTC.

This clonotype was observed a handful of times. This chain links TRBV7-2 with TRBJ2-4; weak D call: TRBD1 (6 bases). CDR3 length: 13 residues. V dropped 5 bases and J dropped 8 bases, with 13 bases sitting between them. The germline gives CDR1 SGHTA, CDR2 FQGNSA. In DNA form, the CDR3 reads TGTGCCAGCAGCACTTTGGGACACTACATTCAGTACTTC. As protein: CASSTLGHYIQYF.

The chain combines TRBV5-4 with TRBJ1-5; D remains ambiguous. Trimming took 1 base from V and 5 from J, leaving 19 bases between them. The germline V gene encodes CDR1 SGHNT and CDR2 YYREEE (reference sequence). CDR3 length: 17 amino acids. Here the CDR3 reads CASSLQFTSGGDQPQHF. In DNA, the CDR3 is TGTGCCAGCAGCTTGCAGTTCACTTCTGGCGGAGATCAGCCCCAGCATTTT.

This clonotype turned up a few times. The V and J genes are TRBV29-1 and TRBJ2-7, with 7 bases matching TRBD1. The CDR3 is made up of 13 amino acids. CDR1 and CDR2 from the germline V gene are SQVTM and ANQGSEA. Unmatched junction bases numbered 8, after V lost 7 bases and J lost 2 bases. The CDR3 sequence is CSARQGRAYEQYF. Written as DNA, the CDR3 is TGCAGCGCCAGACAGGGTAGGGCCTACGAGCAGTACTTC.

V usage is TRBV24-1 and J usage is TRBJ2-1; 8 positions agree with TRBD1. J was trimmed by 9 bases and V by 7 bases; bases with no gene match: 4. CDR3 size: 12 residues. The germline V gene has CDR1 KGHDR and CDR2 SFDVKD. CDR3 sequence: CATSRTGGEQFF. The CDR3 nucleotides are TGTGCCACCAGCCGTACAGGGGGTGAGCAGTTCTTC.

This clonotype was picked up many times. The genes are TRBV7-8 and TRBJ2-7; 15 bases agree with TRBD2. The V gene's germline CDR1 is SGHVS and CDR2 FQNEAQ. The CDR3 is made up of 18 amino acids. V lost 6 bases to trimming and J lost 0 bases; unmatched junction nucleotides: 9. CDR3 DNA sequence: TGTGCCAGCAGGCCAGACGGGACTAGCGGGAGGTTCTCCTACGAGCAGTACTTC. This translates into CASRPDGTSGRFSYEQYF.